The clone carrying this TCR beta chain was counted a few times. Amplification of ligated cDNA took four PCR rounds with SP2 and nested alpha and beta constant primers. For blood and skin samples, reverse transcription used TCR alpha and beta constant primers. TCRdb recomputed calls from the 5' RACE reads with MiXCR, one row per CDR3 protein. This table has 57,000 or so distinct CDR3 sequences, over 7% appearing once. This sample stems from a study of naive and memory T cell subsets. A UMI-containing oligonucleotide was joined by 3' ligation to the TCR cDNA template. RNA was extracted from roughly 2.5 ml of whole blood of healthy adults. Input was roughly 1 to 1000 ng of DNase-treated total RNA without cell sorting. The receptor's source is a male donor in good health.

The CDR3: CASSPRTGGNTIYF. The CDR3 DNA is TGTGCCAGCAGCCCTAGGACAGGGGGGAACACCATATATTTT. The V and J genes are TRBV3-1 and TRBJ1-3; 10 bases are a match to TRBD1. The length of the CDR3 is 14 residues. V lost 4 bases, J lost 7 bases, and 4 bases stayed unmatched. CDR1 and CDR2 from the germline V gene are LGHDT and YNNKEL (reference sequence). Supplemented by reference TRBV3-1 and TRBJ1-3, the full variable domain reads DTAVSQTPKYLVTQMGNDKSIKCEQNLGHDTMYWYKQDSKKFLKIMFSYNNKELIINETVPNRFSPKSPDKAHLNLHINSLELGDSAVYFCASSPRTGGNTIYFGEGSWLTVV.